The clone carrying this T cell receptor (beta chain) was recorded many times. Germline DNA was also extracted, while the blood RNA originated from unsorted whole blood. Making TCR beta cDNA involved approximately 520 ng total RNA and a constant-region primer. Each TCR beta library was derived from three nested multiplex PCR rounds that employed slightly modified ARM-PCR. Running about 11 cycles apiece, the first two PCR rounds relied on TRBV1-TRBV30 forward primers together with a C-beta reverse primer. MiXCR was run by TCRdb on the multiplex PCR reads, yielding one entry per CDR3 protein. Among approximately 340,000 distinct CDR3 sequences listed, about 65% were seen once. Germline lookup yields CDR1 SGHAT and CDR2 FQNNGV. The CDR3 spans 16 residues. The ends lost 7 bases at V and 6 bases at J; junction bases unmatched: 15. The sample belongs to a study of tumor-infiltrating lymphocytes in primary liver carcinoma.

Sequenced sample: peripheral blood. The chain carries TRBV11-2 and TRBJ2-3, with TRBD2 matching 8 bases. The TCR was taken from a man aged 40-50 years with primary liver carcinoma and hepatitis B virus infection. CDR3 bases: TGTGCCAGCACCGCGGATGGGGCGGGAGGAATGGATACGCAGTATTTT. Its protein product is CASTADGAGGMDTQYF.